The 20 T cell receptor beta chains below were found in one sample sequenced in a study of T cells after posttransplantation cyclophosphamide listed by TCRdb under 2016. Library preparation used the immunoSEQ multiplex PCR assay. TCRdb took over this immuneACCESS table, retaining in-frame rearrangements with V and J assigned. Such tables are incomplete; in checked studies, under half of the missing clones stem from an unresolved V gene, and the remainder is unexplained. The sample contains some 4,200 clones, approximately 80% of them found a single time. Jointly, the top ten make up about 39% of the sample. The meaning of the sample's treatment or condition label: high-dose cyclophosphamide on days +3 and +4 as single-agent GVHD prophylaxis. For conditioning, the PTCy patients got busulfan and fludarabine, then a related or unrelated marrow graft, followed by cyclophosphamide on days +3 and +4. The sequencing used PBMCs, collected approximately 27 days after a stem cell transplant with posttransplant cyclophosphamide. All receptors come from a male patient in his fifties who received an allogeneic stem cell transplant from an unrelated donor, was CMV-positive, and had acute GVHD only. Following transplantation, part of the T cell population may be supplied by the graft donor rather than the patient.

On this clone itself: A much bigger clone sits one base away, suggesting this may be a read error. This chain links TRBV7-8 with TRBJ2-3; D gene uncertain. V dropped 5 bases and J dropped 0 bases, with 3 bases sitting between them. CDR1 is SGHVS, CDR2 FQNEAQ, per germline. The CDR3 has 12 residues. For the CDR3, the DNA is TGTGCCAGCAGCCTTAGCACAGATACGCAGTATTTT. Encoded protein: CASSLSTDTQYF. Together with reference TRBV7-8 and TRBJ2-3, the CDR3 gives the full variable domain: GAGVSQSPRYKVAKRGQDVALRCDPISGHVSLFWYQQALGQGPEFLTYFQNEAQLDKSGLPSDRFFAERPEGSVSTLKIQRTQQEDSAVYLCASSLSTDTQYFGPGTRLTVL.

This chain uses TRBV5-1 with TRBJ2-7, with D tentatively TRBD2 (6 bases). The length of the CDR3 is 16 residues. Trimming removed 4 bases from V and 1 base from J, with 18 bases in between. CDR1 and CDR2 from the germline V gene are SGHRS and YFSETQ. The CDR3 protein is CASSPSGRKGSYEQYF. The CDR3 DNA reads as TGCGCCAGCAGCCCCTCAGGGAGGAAGGGGTCCTACGAGCAGTACTTC.

The chain joins TRBV5-1 to TRBJ2-1; 7 bases agree with TRBD1. Germline V gene sequence: CDR1 SGHRS, CDR2 YFSETQ. Germline trimming cut 0 bases from V and 0 bases from J; bases unmatched to any gene: 3. The CDR3 is 16 residues long. CDR3 sequence: CASSLETGSSYNEQFF. The CDR3 DNA is TGCGCCAGCAGCTTGGAGACAGGGAGCTCCTACAATGAGCAGTTCTTC.

The J gene is TRBJ2-7, the V gene TRBV7-8, with D possibly matching TRBD2 (5 bases). Trimming took off 1 base at V and 1 base at J, with 8 bases between the two ends. The CDR3 length is 14 residues. CDR1 is SGHVS and CDR2 is FQNEAQ in the germline V gene. CDR3: CASSLVGESYEQYF. In nucleotides, the CDR3 is TGTGCCAGCAGCTTAGTCGGGGAGTCCTACGAGCAGTACTTC. The full variable domain, rest sourced from reference TRBV7-8 and TRBJ2-7, is GAGVSQSPRYKVAKRGQDVALRCDPISGHVSLFWYQQALGQGPEFLTYFQNEAQLDKSGLPSDRFFAERPEGSVSTLKIQRTQQEDSAVYLCASSLVGESYEQYFGPGTRLTVT.

This clone was observed a handful of times. The chain joins TRBV5-5 to TRBJ1-1; D perhaps matches TRBD1 (5 bases). The CDR3 has 13 amino acids. V lost 4 bases to trimming and J lost 3 bases, with 10 bases between them. The V gene's germline CDR1 is SGHKS and CDR2 YYEKEE (reference sequence). CDR3 protein: CASSIEGDTEAFF. The CDR3, as DNA: TGTGCCAGCAGCATAGAAGGGGACACTGAAGCTTTCTTT.

A few counts support this clone. The chain has TRBV11-2 and TRBJ2-7, with D uncertain. The CDR3 has 14 amino acids. The germline V gene encodes CDR1 SGHAT and CDR2 FQNNGV. Trimming took off 5 bases at V and 0 bases at J, with 11 bases between the two ends. CDR3 in amino acids: CASSLLGTSYEQYF. CDR3 coding DNA: TGTGCCAGCAGCCTCTTGGGCACCTCCTACGAGCAGTACTTC. Drawing the rest from reference TRBV11-2 and TRBJ2-7, the complete variable domain is EAGVAQSPRYKIIEKRQSVAFWCNPISGHATLYWYQQILGQGPKLLIQFQNNGVVDDSQLPKDRFSAERLKGVDSTLKIQPAKLEDSAVYLCASSLLGTSYEQYFGPGTRLTVT.

This clone occurred once. The rearrangement joins TRBV28 to TRBJ2-7, with D maybe TRBD2 (6 bases). The ends were cut back, 5 bases at V and 3 bases at J, with 8 bases in the middle. Germline V gene data show CDR1 as MDHEN and CDR2 as SYDVKM. The CDR3 runs 12 residues. The CDR3 here is CASSPDYYEQYF. CDR3 nucleotides: TGTGCCAGCAGTCCGGACTACTACGAGCAGTACTTC.

A remark on this clone: An end of the junction does not agree with germline; a read error may underlie this. The CDR3 DNA follows: TGTGCCAGCAGTGGGGGAGGGGTAACGGCGACTAATGAAAGACTGTTTTTT. This codes for CASSGGGVTATNERLFF. The genes are TRBV2 and TRBJ1-4; TRBD1 is a possible D gene (5 bases). The CDR3 runs to 17 residues. Germline-derived CDR1 and CDR2 are SNHLY and FYNNEI.

The rearrangement joins TRBV28 to TRBJ2-7, with 11 bases fitting TRBD1. After removal of 5 bases from V and 0 bases from J, the junction contained 9 bases not matched to a gene. This CDR3 is 17 amino acids long. Germline loops: CDR1 MDHEN, CDR2 SYDVKM. CDR3 nucleotides: TGTGCCAGCAGTCTTCCGGGACAGGGGGTGAGCTCCTACGAGCAGTACTTC. Its protein product is CASSLPGQGVSSYEQYF.

This clone showed up just once. The chain recombines TRBV7-8 with TRBJ1-4; 8 nucleotides match TRBD1. There are 16 residues in the CDR3. Germline assignment: CDR1 SGHVS and CDR2 FQNEAQ. V shed 4 bases, J shed 5 bases, and the junction held 9 bases outside the gene matches. The CDR3 spells CASSSFGTGANEKLFF. CDR3 coding DNA: TGTGCCAGCAGCTCCTTCGGGACAGGTGCGAATGAAAAACTGTTTTTT.

The chain is built from TRBV4-2 and TRBJ2-7; maybe TRBD1 (5 bases). CDR3 length: 15 amino acids. Trimming cost V 4 bases and J 3 bases, with 16 bases left between them. CDR1 is LGHNA, CDR2 YNFKEQ, per germline. CDR3 in amino acids: CASSLGVTVSYEQYF. The CDR3 coding sequence is TGTGCCAGCAGCCTCGGAGTGACAGTAAGCTACGAGCAGTACTTC.

The table lists this clone with a count of one. The chain has TRBV2 and TRBJ1-3; no firm D call. This CDR3 is built from 14 residues. The germline gives CDR1 SNHLY, CDR2 FYNNEI. Trimming took 8 bases from V and 0 from J, leaving 11 bases between them. DNA of the CDR3: TGTGCCAGCGAGCGGTTCGACTCTGGAAACACCATATATTTT. It codes for CASERFDSGNTIYF.

The chain is built from TRBV27 and TRBJ2-1, with 10 bases lining up with TRBD2. Trimming removed 6 bases from V and 2 bases from J; junction bases left unmatched: 13. Germline V gene lookup returns CDR1 MNHEY and CDR2 SMNVEV (reference sequence). This CDR3 is built from 18 residues. The CDR3 reads CASSSSLLTSGAYNEQFF. The CDR3 nucleotides are TGTGCCAGCAGCTCCTCACTCCTCACTAGCGGGGCCTACAATGAGCAGTTCTTC.

As to this clone: With a far larger clone one base away, a read error is the likely cause. The sample holds other DNA sequences that translate to the same CDR3. This rearrangement joins TRBV5-6 to TRBJ2-4; TRBD1 aligns across 8 bases. Germline values: CDR1 SGHDT, CDR2 YYEEEE. This CDR3 has 15 residues. CDR3 sequence (DNA): TGTGCCAGCAGCTTCCTCTCAGGGGGCAAAAACATACAGTACTTC. It yields the protein CASSFLSGGKNIQYF.

The chain joins TRBV5-4 to TRBJ2-2, with 7 positions matching TRBD1. This CDR3 region has 16 residues. Germline V gives CDR1 SGHNT, CDR2 YYREEE (reference sequence). With 4 bases clipped from V and 0 bases from J, the junction kept 6 bases outside the gene matches. The CDR3 region is CASSPTGSANTGELFF. The CDR3 DNA reads TGTGCCAGCAGCCCGACAGGGTCCGCGAACACCGGGGAGCTGTTTTTT.

The chain uses TRBV27 and TRBJ2-1; TRBD1 matches 8 bases. From germline, CDR1 is MNHEY and CDR2 SMNVEV (reference sequence). The length of the CDR3 is 15 residues. J gave up 2 bases and V 7 bases, and 7 bases lay outside the gene matches. The CDR3 region is CASKSGQGTYNEQFF. CDR3 DNA: TGTGCCAGCAAGAGTGGACAGGGTACCTACAATGAGCAGTTCTTC.

The count of this clone is one. The gene calls are TRBV7-8 and TRBJ2-1; the D gene is possibly TRBD1 (6 bases). Trimming pared 5 bases from V and 5 bases from J, leaving 19 bases between. The CDR3 length is 16 residues. CDR1 SGHVS and CDR2 FQNEAQ come from the germline V gene. In DNA, the CDR3 is TGTGCCAGCAGCCAAGATCTGACAGGCTTTAACAATGAGCAGTTCTTC. Translated: CASSQDLTGFNNEQFF.

As concerns this clone: The sample has other DNA sequences that encode this CDR3 too. The rearrangement links TRBV11-3 to TRBJ2-7; TRBD1 aligns across 7 bases. Germline CDR1 is SGHNT and CDR2 is YENEEA. Trimming removed 5 bases from V and 2 bases from J; junction bases left unmatched: 9. The CDR3 extends over 15 amino acids. In DNA, the CDR3 is TGTGCCAGCAGCAAATCGACAGGGCCAACCTACGAGCAGTACTTC. Its protein product is CASSKSTGPTYEQYF.

The chain links TRBV5-5 to TRBJ2-7, with TRBD1 as a possible D gene (6 bases). The CDR3 is 14 residues long. The germline gives CDR1 SGHKS, CDR2 YYEKEE (reference sequence). V gave up 2 bases and J gave up 2 bases, with 11 bases separating them. CDR3 residues: CASSFTAGAYEQYF. CDR3 sequence (DNA): TGTGCCAGCAGCTTCACGGCAGGGGCCTACGAGCAGTACTTC.

The V gene is TRBV5-1, the J gene TRBJ2-1, with 11 bases lining up with TRBD2. Germline CDR1 is SGHRS and CDR2 is YFSETQ. The CDR3 has 19 amino acids. The V and J ends lost 0 bases and 6 bases, in that order; junction bases with no gene match: 14. In DNA form, the CDR3 reads TGCGCCAGCAGCTTGGTGGGGGGACTAGCGGAACCCCGAGGCAATGAGCAGTTCTTC. Its translation is CASSLVGGLAEPRGNEQFF.